This T cell receptor (beta chain) was retrieved from a study of T cell responses to AZD1222 COVID-19 vaccine. The CDR3 is made up of 15 amino acids. V was shortened by 3 bases and J by 6 bases, with 15 bases between the two germline ends. Germline V lookup: CDR1 KGHSH, CDR2 LQKENI. TCRdb's table, derived via immunoSEQ multiplex PCR, lists solely in-frame clones and lacks some. Among more than 65,000 clones listed, 70% to 85% were seen once. Study-wide results and limits: Repertoires were obtained only post-peak T cell response. Spike-specific TCR breadth and depth rose after two AZD1222 doses. Reportedly, nearly half of unique spike TCRs recognized epitopes outside B.1.351/B.1.1.7 mutations.

Comments on this clone: Antigen unknown.

The specimen was peripheral blood, collected on day 0 of AZD1222 vaccination. The clonotype was recovered from an adult in good health. This chain connects TRBV18 to TRBJ2-1; TRBD1 is a possible D gene (6 bases). CDR3 protein: CASSPPVQGINEQFF. The CDR3 coding sequence is TGTGCCAGCTCACCCCCGGTACAGGGTATCAATGAGCAGTTCTTC.